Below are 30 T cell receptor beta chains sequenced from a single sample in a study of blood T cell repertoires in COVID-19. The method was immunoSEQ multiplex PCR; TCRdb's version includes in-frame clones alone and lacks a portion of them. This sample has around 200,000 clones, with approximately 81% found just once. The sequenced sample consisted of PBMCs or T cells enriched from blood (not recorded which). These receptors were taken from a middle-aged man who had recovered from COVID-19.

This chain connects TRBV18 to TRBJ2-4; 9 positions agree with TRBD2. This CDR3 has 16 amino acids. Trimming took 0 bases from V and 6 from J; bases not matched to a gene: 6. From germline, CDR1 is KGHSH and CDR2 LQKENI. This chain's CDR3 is CASSPPPSGTGNIQYF. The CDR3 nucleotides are TGTGCCAGCTCACCACCTCCTAGCGGGACGGGAAACATTCAGTACTTC.

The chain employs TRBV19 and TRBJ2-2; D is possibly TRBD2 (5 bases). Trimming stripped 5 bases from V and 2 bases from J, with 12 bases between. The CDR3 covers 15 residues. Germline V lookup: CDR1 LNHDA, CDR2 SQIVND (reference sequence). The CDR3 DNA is TGTGCCAGTAGTGTCGAGGGATCTAACACCGGGGAGCTGTTTTTT. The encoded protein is CASSVEGSNTGELFF. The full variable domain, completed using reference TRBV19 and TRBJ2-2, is DGGITQSPKYLFRKEGQNVTLSCEQNLNHDAMYWYRQDPGQGLRLIYYSQIVNDFQKGDIAEGYSVSREKKESFPLTVTSAQKNPTAFYLCASSVEGSNTGELFFGEGSRLTVL.

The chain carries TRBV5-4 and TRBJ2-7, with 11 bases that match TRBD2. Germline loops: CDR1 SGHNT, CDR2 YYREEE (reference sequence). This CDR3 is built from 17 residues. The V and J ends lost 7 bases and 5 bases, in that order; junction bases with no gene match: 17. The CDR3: CASGGLTIAGGRNEQYF. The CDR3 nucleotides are TGTGCCAGCGGAGGATTGACGATAGCGGGAGGGAGGAACGAGCAGTACTTC.

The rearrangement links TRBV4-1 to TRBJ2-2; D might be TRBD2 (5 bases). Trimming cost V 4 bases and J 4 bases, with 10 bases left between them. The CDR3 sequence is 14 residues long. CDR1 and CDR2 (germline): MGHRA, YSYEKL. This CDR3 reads CASSLRRGTGELFF. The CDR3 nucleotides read TGCGCCAGCAGCCTGCGACGGGGCACCGGGGAGCTGTTTTTT.

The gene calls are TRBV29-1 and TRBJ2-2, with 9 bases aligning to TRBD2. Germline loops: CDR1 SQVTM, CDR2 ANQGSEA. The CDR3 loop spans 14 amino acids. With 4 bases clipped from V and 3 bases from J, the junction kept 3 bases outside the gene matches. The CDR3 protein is CSVARTSDTGELFF. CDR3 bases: TGCAGCGTTGCTCGGACTAGCGACACCGGGGAGCTGTTTTTT.

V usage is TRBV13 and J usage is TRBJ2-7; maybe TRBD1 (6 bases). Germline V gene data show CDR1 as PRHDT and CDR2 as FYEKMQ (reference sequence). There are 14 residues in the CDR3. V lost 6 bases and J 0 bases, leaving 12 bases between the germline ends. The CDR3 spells CASRITGYSYEQYF. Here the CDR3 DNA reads TGTGCCAGCAGAATTACAGGGTACTCCTACGAGCAGTACTTC.

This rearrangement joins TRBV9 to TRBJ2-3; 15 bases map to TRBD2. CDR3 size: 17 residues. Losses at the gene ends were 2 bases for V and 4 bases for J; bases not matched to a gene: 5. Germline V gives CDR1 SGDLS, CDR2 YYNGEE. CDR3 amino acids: CASSVGTSGRWADTQYF. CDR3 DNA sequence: TGTGCCAGCAGCGTTGGGACTAGCGGGAGGTGGGCAGATACGCAGTATTTT.

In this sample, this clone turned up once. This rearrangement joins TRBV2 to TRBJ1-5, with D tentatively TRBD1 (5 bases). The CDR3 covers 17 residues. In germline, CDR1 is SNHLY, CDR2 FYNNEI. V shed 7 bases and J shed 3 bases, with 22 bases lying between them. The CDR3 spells CASTSYPPTAINQPQHF. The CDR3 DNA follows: TGTGCCAGCACCTCCTACCCCCCGACAGCTATCAATCAGCCCCAGCATTTT.

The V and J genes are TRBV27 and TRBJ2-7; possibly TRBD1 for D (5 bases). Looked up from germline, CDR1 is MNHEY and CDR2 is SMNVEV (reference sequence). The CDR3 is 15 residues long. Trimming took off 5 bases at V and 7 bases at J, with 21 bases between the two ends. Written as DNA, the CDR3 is TGTGCCAGCAGTCTCGATTGGGGCGGCCAAGGGGAGCAGTACTTC. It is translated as CASSLDWGGQGEQYF.

The CDR3 bases are TGTGCCTGCTTTAGGGAAGGGAATAGGGGCTACGAGCAGTACTTC. This codes for CACFREGNRGYEQYF. The V call is TRBV30, the J call TRBJ2-7; weak D call: TRBD1 (5 bases). Per the germline V gene, CDR1 is GTSNPN and CDR2 is SVGIG (reference sequence). Trimming stripped 6 bases from V and 3 bases from J, with 21 bases between. The CDR3 is 15 residues long.

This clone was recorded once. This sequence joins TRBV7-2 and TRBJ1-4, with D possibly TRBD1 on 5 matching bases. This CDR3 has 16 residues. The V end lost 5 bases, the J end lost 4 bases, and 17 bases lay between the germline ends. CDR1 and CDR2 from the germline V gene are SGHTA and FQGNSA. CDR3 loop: CASSKLAGRSNEKLFF. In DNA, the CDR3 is TGTGCCAGCAGCAAGCTTGCAGGGAGGAGTAATGAAAAACTGTTTTTT.

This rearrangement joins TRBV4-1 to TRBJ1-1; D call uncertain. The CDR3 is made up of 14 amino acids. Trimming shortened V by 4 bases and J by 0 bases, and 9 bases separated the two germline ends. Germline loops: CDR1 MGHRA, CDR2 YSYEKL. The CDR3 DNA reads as TGCGCCAGCAGCCCCCGCGGGATGAACACTGAAGCTTTCTTT. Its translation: CASSPRGMNTEAFF.

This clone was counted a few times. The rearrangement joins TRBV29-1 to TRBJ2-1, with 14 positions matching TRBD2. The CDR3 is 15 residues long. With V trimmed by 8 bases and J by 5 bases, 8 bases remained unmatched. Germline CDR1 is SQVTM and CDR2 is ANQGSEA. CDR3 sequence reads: CSMLPGLAGDNEQFF. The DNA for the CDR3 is TGCAGCATGTTACCGGGACTAGCGGGAGACAATGAGCAGTTCTTC.

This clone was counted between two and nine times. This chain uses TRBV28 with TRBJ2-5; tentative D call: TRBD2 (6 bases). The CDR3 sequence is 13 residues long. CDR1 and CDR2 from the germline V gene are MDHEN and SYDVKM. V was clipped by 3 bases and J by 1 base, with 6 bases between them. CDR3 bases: TGTGCCAGCAGTTTGGGGGGCCAAGAGACCCAGTACTTC. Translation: CASSLGGQETQYF.

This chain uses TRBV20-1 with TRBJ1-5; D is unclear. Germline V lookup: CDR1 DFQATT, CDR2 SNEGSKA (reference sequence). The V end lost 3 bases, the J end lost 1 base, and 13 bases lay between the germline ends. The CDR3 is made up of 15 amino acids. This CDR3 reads CSASELSRSNQPQHF. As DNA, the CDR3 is TGCAGTGCTAGTGAGTTGTCACGGAGCAATCAGCCCCAGCATTTT.

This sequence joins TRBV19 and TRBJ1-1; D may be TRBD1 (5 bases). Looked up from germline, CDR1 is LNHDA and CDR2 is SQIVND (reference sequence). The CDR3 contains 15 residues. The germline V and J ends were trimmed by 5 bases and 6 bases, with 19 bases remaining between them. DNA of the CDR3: TGTGCCAGTAGTTCTCCCGGGAGGGGAGTTCCTGAAGCTTTCTTT. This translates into CASSSPGRGVPEAFF.

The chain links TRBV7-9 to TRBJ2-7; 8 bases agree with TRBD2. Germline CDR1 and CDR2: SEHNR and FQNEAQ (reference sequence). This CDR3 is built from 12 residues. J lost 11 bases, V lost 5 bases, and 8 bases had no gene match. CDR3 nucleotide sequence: TGTGCCAGCAGCACCGCTGTAGCGGGAAAGTACTTC. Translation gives CASSTAVAGKYF.

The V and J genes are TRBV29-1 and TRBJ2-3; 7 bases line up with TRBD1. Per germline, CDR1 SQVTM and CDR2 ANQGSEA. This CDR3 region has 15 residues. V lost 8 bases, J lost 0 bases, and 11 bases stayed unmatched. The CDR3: CSCTVGTASTDTQYF. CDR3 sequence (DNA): TGCAGCTGTACCGTTGGGACAGCTAGCACAGATACGCAGTATTTT.

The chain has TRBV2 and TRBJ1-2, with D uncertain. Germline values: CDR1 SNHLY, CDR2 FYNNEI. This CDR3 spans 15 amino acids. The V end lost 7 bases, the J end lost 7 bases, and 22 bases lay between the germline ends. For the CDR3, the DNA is TGTGCCAGCACGAATCCTCTGACCGGGAAGGGTGGCTACACCTTC. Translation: CASTNPLTGKGGYTF.

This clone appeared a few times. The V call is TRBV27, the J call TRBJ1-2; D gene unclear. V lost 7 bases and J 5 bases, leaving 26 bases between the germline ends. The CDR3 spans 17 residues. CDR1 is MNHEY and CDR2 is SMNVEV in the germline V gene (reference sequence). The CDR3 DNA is TGTGCCAGCACCTGGTTGACCGGAGAAGGTCCCTCGTATGGCTACACCTTC. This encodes CASTWLTGEGPSYGYTF.

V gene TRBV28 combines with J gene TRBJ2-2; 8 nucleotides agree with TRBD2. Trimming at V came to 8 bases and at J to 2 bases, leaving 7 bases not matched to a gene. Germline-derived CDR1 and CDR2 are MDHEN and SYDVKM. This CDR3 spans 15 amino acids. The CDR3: CASRAGGLNTGELFF. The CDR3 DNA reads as TGTGCCAGCCGCGCGGGGGGCCTTAACACCGGGGAGCTGTTTTTT.

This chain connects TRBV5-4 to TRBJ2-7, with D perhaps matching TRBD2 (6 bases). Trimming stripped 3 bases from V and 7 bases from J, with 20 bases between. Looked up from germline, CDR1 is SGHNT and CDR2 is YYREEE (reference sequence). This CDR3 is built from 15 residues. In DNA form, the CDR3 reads TGTGCCAGCAGCTCGACCGGGACCAGCGGGTGGGAGCAGTACTTC. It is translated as CASSSTGTSGWEQYF.

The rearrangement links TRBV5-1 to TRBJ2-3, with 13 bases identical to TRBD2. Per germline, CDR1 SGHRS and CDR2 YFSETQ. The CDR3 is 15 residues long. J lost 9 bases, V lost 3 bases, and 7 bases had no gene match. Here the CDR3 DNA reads TGCGCCAGCAGCTGGCGGACTAGCGGGAGAGGAACGCAGTATTTT. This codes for CASSWRTSGRGTQYF.

The CDR3 region has the DNA TGTGCCAGCAGCTTAGCAGAGACCCAGTACTTC. Its protein product is CASSLAETQYF. The chain is built from TRBV5-4 and TRBJ2-5, with D unclear. Germline lookup yields CDR1 SGHNT and CDR2 YYREEE (reference sequence). CDR3 length equals 11 residues. V was pared by 2 bases and J by 4 bases, with 3 bases between.

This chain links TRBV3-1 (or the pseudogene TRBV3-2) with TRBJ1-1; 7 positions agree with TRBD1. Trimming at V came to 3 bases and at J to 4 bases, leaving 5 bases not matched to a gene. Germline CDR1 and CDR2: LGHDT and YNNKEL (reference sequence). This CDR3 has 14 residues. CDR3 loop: CASSQGPGGTEAFF. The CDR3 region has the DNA TGTGCCAGCAGCCAGGGCCCAGGGGGCACTGAAGCTTTCTTT.

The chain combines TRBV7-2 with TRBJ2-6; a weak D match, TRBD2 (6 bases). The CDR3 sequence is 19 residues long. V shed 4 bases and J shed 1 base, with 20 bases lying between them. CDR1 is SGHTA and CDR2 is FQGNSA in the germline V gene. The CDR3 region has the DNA TGTGCCAGCAGCTCGACCCCTGGGACTCCCAGGTCTGGGGCCAACGTCCTGACTTTC. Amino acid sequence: CASSSTPGTPRSGANVLTF.

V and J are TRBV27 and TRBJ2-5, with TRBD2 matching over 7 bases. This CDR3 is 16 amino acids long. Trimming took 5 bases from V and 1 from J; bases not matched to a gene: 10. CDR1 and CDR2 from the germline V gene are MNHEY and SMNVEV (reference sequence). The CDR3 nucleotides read TGTGCCAGCAGTCCCCTCGGGGGAGGGGCCCAAGAGACCCAGTACTTC. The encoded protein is CASSPLGGGAQETQYF.

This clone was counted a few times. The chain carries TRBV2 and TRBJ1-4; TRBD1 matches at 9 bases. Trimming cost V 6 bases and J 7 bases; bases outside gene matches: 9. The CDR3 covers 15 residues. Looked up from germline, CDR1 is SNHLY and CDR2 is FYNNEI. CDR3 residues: CASSRDRAKGEKLFF. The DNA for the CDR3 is TGTGCCAGCAGCCGGGACAGGGCCAAGGGTGAAAAACTGTTTTTT.

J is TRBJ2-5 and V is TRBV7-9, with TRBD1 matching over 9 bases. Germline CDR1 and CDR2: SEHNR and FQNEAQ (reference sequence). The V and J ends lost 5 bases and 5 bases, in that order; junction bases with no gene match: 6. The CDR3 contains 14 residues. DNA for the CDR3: TGTGCCAGCAGCCCGGGACAGGGAGGGGAGACCCAGTACTTC. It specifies CASSPGQGGETQYF.

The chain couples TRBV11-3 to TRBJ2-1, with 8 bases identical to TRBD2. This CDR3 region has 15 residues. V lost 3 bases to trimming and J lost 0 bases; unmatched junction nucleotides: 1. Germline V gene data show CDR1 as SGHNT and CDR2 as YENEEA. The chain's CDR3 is CASSLGTSSYNEQFF. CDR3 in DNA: TGTGCCAGCAGCTTGGGGACTAGCTCCTACAATGAGCAGTTCTTC.